The entry that follows covers one T cell receptor beta chain sequence. The record originates from a study of Ad26.COV2.S vaccination and SARS-CoV-2 variants. Turning to the study itself: Dosing was one shot or two shots 56 days apart.

Per the germline V gene, CDR1 is SGHTA and CDR2 is FQGNSA. This CDR3 has 13 amino acids. Trimming removed 1 base at V and 3 bases at J, with 5 bases between. The treatment was: roughly 20 received Ad26.COV2.S at low or high dose, single or two shots; about 5 received placebo; per-sample allocation not given. Collection of the samples took place on day 63 after the first injection of vaccine or placebo. The repertoire was sequenced with immunoSEQ multiplex PCR; TCRdb's copy has only in-frame clones and lacks some. The sample records more than 300,000 clones, 85% being singletons. The sequencing used peripheral blood, collected in a trial of Ad26.COV2.S vaccine versus placebo. This rearrangement joins TRBV7-2 to TRBJ2-3; no definite D call. The receptor was isolated from a person aged 18-60 years who received the Ad26.COV2.S COVID-19 vaccine or a placebo. CDR3 sequence reads: CASSLGVTDTQYF. The DNA of the CDR3 is TGTGCCAGCAGCTTAGGGGTGACAGATACGCAGTATTTT.